This TCR beta chain appears in the sequencing data of a study of blood T cell repertoires in COVID-19. Participants' reported clinical history set cohort assignment. Cohort 3 recovery required two negative PCRs, clearance, or symptom resolution. Points on this clone: The same CDR3 also results from other DNA sequences found in this sample.

In the original analysis: For nucleated cells, counts were estimated from reference gene primer amplification. Generated by immunoSEQ multiplex PCR, the TCRdb table keeps only in-frame clones and is missing some. The DNA gave D and trimming, while V, J and clone size come from that table. The sample records about 320,000 clones, under 95% being singletons. The germline V gene has CDR1 MRHNA and CDR2 SNTAGT. CDR3 length: 14 amino acids. V was clipped by 4 bases and J by 4 bases, with 10 bases between them. Sequencing input: PBMCs or T cells enriched from blood (not recorded which). This chain connects TRBV6-4 to TRBJ2-2; D not certain. This receptor was taken from a man in his 60s who had recovered from COVID-19. CDR3 residues: CASSASPGTGELFF. DNA of the CDR3: TGTGCCAGCAGTGCATCCCCGGGCACCGGGGAGCTGTTTTTT.